The rows below give T cell receptor beta chains drawn from one sample of a study of vaccination and CD4 T cells after COVID-19. No antigen has been identified for these receptors. TCRdb independently ran MiXCR on the PCR reads; one entry per CDR3 protein. The profile shows 9,000 to 13,000 distinct CDR3 sequences, about 20% of them singletons. Sequencing was performed on CD4+ T cells from blood, cultured in vitro, taken after SARS-CoV-2 vaccination. The source is a human donor who had recovered from COVID-19. Each CDR3 is given with its conserved first and last residue. D genes are given only for firm matches. Size values are once, few and many counts, or a class for expanded clones, and some rows have none.

J: TRBJ2-7
length: 13
V: TRBV7-9
size: NA
D: TRBD1
CDR3: CASRQTGGEEQYF
DNA: TGTGCCAGCCGCCAAACAGGGGGAGAAGAGCAGTACTTC

J: TRBJ1-1
length: 17
V: TRBV6-2/TRBV6-3
size: NA
D: NA
CDR3: CASRPIISGTENTEAFF
DNA: TGTGCCAGCAGGCCTATCATCTCCGGGACGGAGAACACTGAAGCTTTCTTT

J: TRBJ2-1
length: 14
V: TRBV7-2
size: once
D: NA
CDR3: CASTRGGGVNEQFF
DNA: TGTGCCAGCACCCGGGGAGGGGGCGTAAATGAGCAGTTCTTC

J: TRBJ2-5
length: 16
V: TRBV7-2
size: NA
D: TRBD2
CDR3: CASSLARAGGSETQYF
DNA: TGTGCCAGCAGCTTAGCGCGGGCGGGAGGGTCAGAGACCCAGTACTTC

J: TRBJ1-1
length: 13
V: TRBV20-1
size: few
D: TRBD1
CDR3: CSASPGTGASTFF
DNA: TGCAGTGCTAGCCCGGGGACAGGGGCTTCAACTTTCTTT

J: TRBJ2-7
length: 13
V: TRBV6-2/TRBV6-3
size: NA
D: TRBD1
CDR3: CASSGQGVLEQYF
DNA: TGTGCCAGCAGTGGGCAGGGGGTGCTCGAGCAGTACTTC

J: TRBJ2-5
length: 16
V: TRBV9
size: NA
D: TRBD2
CDR3: CASSVVGTSGQETQYF
DNA: TGTGCCAGCAGCGTAGTGGGAACTAGCGGCCAAGAGACCCAGTACTTC

J: TRBJ2-1
length: 16
V: TRBV12-3/TRBV12-4
size: NA
D: TRBD2
CDR3: CASSPDTVAGKYEQFF
DNA: TGTGCCAGCAGTCCCGACACCGTAGCGGGAAAATATGAGCAGTTCTTC

J: TRBJ2-7
length: 13
V: TRBV25-1
size: few
D: NA
CDR3: CASSRRAGYEQYF
DNA: TGTGCCAGCAGTCGGCGGGCCGGGTACGAGCAGTACTTC

J: TRBJ1-5
length: 14
V: TRBV6-2/TRBV6-3
size: NA
D: NA
CDR3: CASSYFEGIQPQHF
DNA: TGTGCCAGCAGTTATTTCGAGGGAATTCAGCCCCAGCATTTT

J: TRBJ2-5
length: 14
V: TRBV29-1
size: NA
D: NA
CDR3: CSVGGPGLQETQYF
DNA: TGCAGCGTTGGGGGGCCGGGACTTCAAGAGACCCAGTACTTC

J: TRBJ2-3
length: 15
V: TRBV19
size: medium-sized
D: NA
CDR3: CASSEGGTSTDTQYF
DNA: TGTGCCAGTAGTGAAGGCGGAACTAGCACAGATACGCAGTATTTT

J: TRBJ2-6
length: 14
V: TRBV7-9
size: NA
D: TRBD1
CDR3: CALDRGAGANVLTF
DNA: TGTGCCTTAGACAGGGGCGCTGGGGCCAACGTCCTGACTTTC

J: TRBJ2-1
length: 16
V: TRBV18
size: NA
D: NA
CDR3: CASSPPVAAIYNEQFF
DNA: TGTGCCAGCTCACCTCCAGTAGCGGCGATCTACAATGAGCAGTTCTTC

J: TRBJ1-2
length: 14
V: TRBV4-3
size: few
D: NA
CDR3: CASSQVADLYGYTF
DNA: TGCGCCAGCAGCCAAGTGGCGGATCTTTATGGCTACACCTTC

J: TRBJ2-7
length: 11
V: TRBV2
size: few
D: NA
CDR3: CASRNTYEQYF
DNA: TGTGCCAGCAGAAACACCTACGAGCAGTACTTC

J: TRBJ1-2
length: 13
V: TRBV14
size: NA
D: NA
CDR3: CASSHTRNYGYTF
DNA: TGTGCCAGCAGCCACACTAGAAACTATGGCTACACCTTC

J: TRBJ1-2
length: 11
V: TRBV19
size: NA
D: NA
CDR3: CAPVEPHGYTF
DNA: TGTGCCCCGGTGGAGCCTCATGGCTACACCTTC

J: TRBJ2-2
length: 14
V: TRBV15
size: few
D: NA
CDR3: CATSRAYNTGELFF
DNA: TGTGCCACCAGCAGAGCCTACAACACCGGGGAGCTGTTTTTT

J: TRBJ2-3
length: 13
V: TRBV24-1
size: NA
D: TRBD2
CDR3: CATRPSGGYTQYF
DNA: TGTGCCACCCGCCCTAGCGGGGGGTATACGCAGTATTTT

J: TRBJ2-1
length: 13
V: TRBV7-2
size: NA
D: NA
CDR3: CASSLDFYNEQFF
DNA: TGTGCCAGCAGCTTAGATTTCTACAATGAGCAGTTCTTC

J: TRBJ2-7
length: 14
V: TRBV7-2
size: NA
D: TRBD1
CDR3: CASTLPGTVYEQYF
DNA: TGTGCCAGCACCCTTCCCGGGACAGTCTACGAGCAGTACTTC

J: TRBJ1-3
length: 14
V: TRBV15
size: NA
D: NA
CDR3: CATSRDSSGNTIYF
DNA: TGTGCCACCAGCAGAGACAGCTCTGGAAACACCATATATTTT

J: TRBJ1-2
length: 13
V: TRBV29-1
size: NA
D: NA
CDR3: CSVEVRGHSGYTF
DNA: TGCAGCGTTGAAGTCAGGGGTCATTCCGGCTACACCTTC

J: TRBJ2-7
length: 13
V: TRBV6-1
size: few
D: NA
CDR3: CASSRQMNYEQYF
DNA: TGTGCCAGCAGTCGTCAGATGAACTACGAGCAGTACTTC

J: TRBJ1-1
length: 13
V: TRBV6-4
size: NA
D: NA
CDR3: CASSELVNTEAFF
DNA: TGTGCCAGCAGTGAGTTAGTGAACACTGAAGCTTTCTTT

J: TRBJ2-4
length: 13
V: TRBV28
size: NA
D: TRBD2
CDR3: CASRPTSENIQYF
DNA: TGTGCCAGCAGACCGACTAGCGAAAACATTCAGTACTTC

J: TRBJ2-7
length: 14
V: TRBV7-3
size: medium-sized
D: NA
CDR3: CASSLTPGVGEQYF
DNA: TGTGCCAGCAGCTTAACCCCGGGGGTCGGCGAGCAGTACTTC

J: TRBJ1-5
length: 15
V: TRBV7-8
size: NA
D: TRBD1
CDR3: CASSFISGGSQPQHF
DNA: TGTGCCAGCAGCTTCATTTCAGGGGGCAGTCAGCCCCAGCATTTT

J: TRBJ2-2
length: 18
V: TRBV7-8
size: medium-sized
D: NA
CDR3: CASRGAVGLRINTGELFF
DNA: TGTGCCAGCCGGGGGGCTGTGGGTTTAAGGATCAACACCGGGGAGCTGTTTTTT